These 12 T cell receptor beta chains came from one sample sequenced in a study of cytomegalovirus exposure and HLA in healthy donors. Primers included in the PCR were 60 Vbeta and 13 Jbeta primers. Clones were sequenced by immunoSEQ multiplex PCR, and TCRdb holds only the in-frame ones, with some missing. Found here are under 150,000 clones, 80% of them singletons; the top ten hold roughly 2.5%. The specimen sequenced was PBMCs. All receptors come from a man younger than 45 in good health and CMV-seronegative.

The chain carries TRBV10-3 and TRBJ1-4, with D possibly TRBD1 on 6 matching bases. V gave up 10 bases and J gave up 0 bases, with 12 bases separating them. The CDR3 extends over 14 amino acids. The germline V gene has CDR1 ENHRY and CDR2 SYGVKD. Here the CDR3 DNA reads TGTGCCACCAAAGACAGGACAACTAATGAAAAACTGTTTTTT. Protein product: CATKDRTTNEKLFF.

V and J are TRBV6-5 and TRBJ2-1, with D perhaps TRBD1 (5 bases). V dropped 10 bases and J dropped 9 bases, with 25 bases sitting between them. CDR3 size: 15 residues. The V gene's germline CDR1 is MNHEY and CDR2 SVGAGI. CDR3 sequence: CATATGAAEFGEQFF. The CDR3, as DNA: TGTGCCACCGCAACAGGCGCGGCTGAGTTCGGTGAGCAGTTCTTC.

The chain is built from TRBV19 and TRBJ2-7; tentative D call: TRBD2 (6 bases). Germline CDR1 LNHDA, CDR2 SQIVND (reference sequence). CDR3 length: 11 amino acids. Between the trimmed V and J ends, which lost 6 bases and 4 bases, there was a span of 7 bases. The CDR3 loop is CASSRGYEQYF. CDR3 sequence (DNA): TGTGCCAGTAGCCGGGGGTACGAGCAGTACTTC.

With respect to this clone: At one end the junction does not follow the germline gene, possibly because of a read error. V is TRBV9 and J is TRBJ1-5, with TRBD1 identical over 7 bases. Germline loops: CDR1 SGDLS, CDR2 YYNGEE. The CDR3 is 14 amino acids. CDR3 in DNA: TGTGCCAGCAGCGTAGGGGTTCAGGGACAGCCCCAGAATTTT. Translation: CASSVGVQGQPQNF.

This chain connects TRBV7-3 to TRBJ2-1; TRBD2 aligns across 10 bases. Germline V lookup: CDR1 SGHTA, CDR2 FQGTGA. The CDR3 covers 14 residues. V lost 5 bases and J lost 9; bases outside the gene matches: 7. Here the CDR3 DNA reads TGTGCCAGCAGCAAGGTAGCGGGAGGCATTGAGCAGTTCTTC. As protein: CASSKVAGGIEQFF.

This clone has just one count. The CDR3 loop reads CASSARLAGAHGELFF. Written as DNA, the CDR3 is TGTGCCAGTAGTGCCCGACTAGCGGGAGCTCACGGGGAGCTGTTTTTT. The chain uses TRBV19 and TRBJ2-2; 12 bases are shared with TRBD2. Looked up from germline, CDR1 is LNHDA and CDR2 is SQIVND (reference sequence). The CDR3 contains 16 residues. J lost 7 bases, V lost 5 bases, and 8 bases had no gene match.

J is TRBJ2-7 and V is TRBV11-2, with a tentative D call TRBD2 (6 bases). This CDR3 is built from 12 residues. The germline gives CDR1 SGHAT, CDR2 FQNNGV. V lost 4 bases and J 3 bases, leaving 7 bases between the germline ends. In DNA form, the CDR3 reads TGTGCCAGCAGCTGGGAGGTCTACGAGCAGTACTTC. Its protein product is CASSWEVYEQYF.

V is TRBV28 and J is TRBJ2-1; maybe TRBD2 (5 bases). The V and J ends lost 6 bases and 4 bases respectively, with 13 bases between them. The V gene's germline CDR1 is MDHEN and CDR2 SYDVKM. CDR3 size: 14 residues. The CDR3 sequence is CASRPRDLYNEQFF. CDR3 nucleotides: TGTGCCAGCAGGCCCCGGGATTTATACAATGAGCAGTTCTTC.

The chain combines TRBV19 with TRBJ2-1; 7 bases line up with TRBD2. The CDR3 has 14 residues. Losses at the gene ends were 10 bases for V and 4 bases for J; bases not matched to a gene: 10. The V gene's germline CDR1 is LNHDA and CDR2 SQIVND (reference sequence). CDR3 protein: CATKGLADYNEQFF. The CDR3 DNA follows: TGTGCCACTAAAGGGCTAGCGGATTACAATGAGCAGTTCTTC.

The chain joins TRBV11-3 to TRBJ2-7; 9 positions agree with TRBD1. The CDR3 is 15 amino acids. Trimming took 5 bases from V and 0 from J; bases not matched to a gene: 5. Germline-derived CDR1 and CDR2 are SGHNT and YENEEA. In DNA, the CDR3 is TGTGCCAGCAGCCGCGGGACAGGGTACTCCTACGAGCAGTACTTC. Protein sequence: CASSRGTGYSYEQYF.

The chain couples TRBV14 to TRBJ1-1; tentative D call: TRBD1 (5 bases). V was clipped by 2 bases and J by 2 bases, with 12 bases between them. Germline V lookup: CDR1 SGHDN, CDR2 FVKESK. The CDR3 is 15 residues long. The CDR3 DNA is TGTGCCAGCAGCCAACAACACACAGGCAACACTGAAGCTTTCTTT. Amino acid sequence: CASSQQHTGNTEAFF.

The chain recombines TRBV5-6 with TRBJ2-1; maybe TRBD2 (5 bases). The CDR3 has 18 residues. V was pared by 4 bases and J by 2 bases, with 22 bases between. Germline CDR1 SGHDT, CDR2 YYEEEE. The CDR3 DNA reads TGTGCCAGCAGCCCGAGGGTAATAAGGCTAATCACCTACAATGAGCAGTTCTTC. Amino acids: CASSPRVIRLITYNEQFF.